This TCR beta chain was identified during a study of tumor-infiltrating lymphocytes in oesophageal squamous cell carcinoma. This clonotype was counted between two and nine times. This may be a read error: a much more frequent sequence differs by one nucleotide. Germline CDR1 reads MNHNS; CDR2 reads SASEGT. V was cut by 5 bases and J by 10 bases, with 12 bases left in between. This CDR3 comprises 12 residues. TCRdb independently ran MiXCR on the PCR reads; one entry per CDR3 protein. The sample has 21,000 or so distinct CDR3 sequences, under 40% seen once; the top ten hold 30% to 45%. The rearrangement uses TRBV6-1 and TRBJ2-1; possibly TRBD2 for D (5 bases). This receptor was obtained from a male donor with esophageal squamous cell carcinoma. What was sequenced was esophageal tumor tissue. CDR3 nucleotide sequence: TGTGCCAGCAGTTGGTTCCGAGGGGAGCAGTTCTTC. It is translated as CASSWFRGEQFF.